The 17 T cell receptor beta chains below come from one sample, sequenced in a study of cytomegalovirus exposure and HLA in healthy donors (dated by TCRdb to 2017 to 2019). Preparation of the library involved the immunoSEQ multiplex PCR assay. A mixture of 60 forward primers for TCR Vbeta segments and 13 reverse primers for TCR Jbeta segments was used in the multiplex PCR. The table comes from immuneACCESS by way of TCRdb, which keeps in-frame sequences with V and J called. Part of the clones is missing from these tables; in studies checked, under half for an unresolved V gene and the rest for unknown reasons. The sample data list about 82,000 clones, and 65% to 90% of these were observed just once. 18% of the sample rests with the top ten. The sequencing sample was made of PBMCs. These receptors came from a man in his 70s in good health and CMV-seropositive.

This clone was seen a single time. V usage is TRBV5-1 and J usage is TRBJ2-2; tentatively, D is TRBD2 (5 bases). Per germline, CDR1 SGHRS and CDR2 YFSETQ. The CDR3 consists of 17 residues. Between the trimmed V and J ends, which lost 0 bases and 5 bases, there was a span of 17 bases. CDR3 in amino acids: CASSLERQARRTGELFF. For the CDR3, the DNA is TGCGCCAGCAGCTTGGAGCGGCAGGCCCGTCGGACCGGGGAGCTGTTTTTT.

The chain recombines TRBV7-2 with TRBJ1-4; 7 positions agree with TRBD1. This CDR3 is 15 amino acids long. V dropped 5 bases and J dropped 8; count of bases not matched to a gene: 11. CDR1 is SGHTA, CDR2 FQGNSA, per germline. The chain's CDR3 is CASSQWTGRNEKLFF. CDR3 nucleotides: TGTGCCAGCAGCCAGTGGACAGGACGAAACGAAAAACTGTTTTTT.

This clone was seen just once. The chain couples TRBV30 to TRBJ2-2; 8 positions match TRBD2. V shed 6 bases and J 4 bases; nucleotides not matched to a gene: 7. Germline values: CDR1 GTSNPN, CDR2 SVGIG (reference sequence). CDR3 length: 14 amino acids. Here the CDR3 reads CACQAGAGTGELFF. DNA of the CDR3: TGTGCCTGCCAAGCGGGAGCGGGCACCGGGGAGCTGTTTTTT.

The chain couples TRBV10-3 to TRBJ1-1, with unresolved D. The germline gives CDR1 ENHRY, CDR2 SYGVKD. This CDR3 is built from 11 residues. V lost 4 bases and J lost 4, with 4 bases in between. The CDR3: CAISAGTEAFF. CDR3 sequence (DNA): TGTGCCATCAGTGCAGGCACTGAAGCTTTCTTT.

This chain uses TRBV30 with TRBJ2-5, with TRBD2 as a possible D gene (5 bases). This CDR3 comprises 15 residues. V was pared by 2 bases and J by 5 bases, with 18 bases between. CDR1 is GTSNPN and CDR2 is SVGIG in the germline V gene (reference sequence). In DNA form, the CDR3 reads TGTGCCTGGAGTAAGGCCGCGGGCGGTGGGGAGACCCAGTACTTC. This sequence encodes CAWSKAAGGGETQYF.

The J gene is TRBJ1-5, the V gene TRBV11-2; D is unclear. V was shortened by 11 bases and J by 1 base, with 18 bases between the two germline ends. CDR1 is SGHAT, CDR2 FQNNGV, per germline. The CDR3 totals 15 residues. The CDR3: CAQSDGVSSNQPQHF. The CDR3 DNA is TGTGCCCAAAGCGACGGGGTATCGAGCAATCAGCCCCAGCATTTT. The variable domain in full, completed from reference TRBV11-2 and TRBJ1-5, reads EAGVAQSPRYKIIEKRQSVAFWCNPISGHATLYWYQQILGQGPKLLIQFQNNGVVDDSQLPKDRFSAERLKGVDSTLKIQPAKLEDSAVYLCAQSDGVSSNQPQHFGDGTRLSIL.

The CDR3 is CASSNAGTGGYEQYF. The CDR3 DNA follows: TGTGCCAGCAGCAACGCCGGGACAGGGGGGTACGAGCAGTACTTC. This rearrangement joins TRBV7-9 to TRBJ2-7; 11 bases match TRBD1. With V trimmed by 5 bases and J by 4 bases, 7 bases remained unmatched. The CDR3 is 15 amino acids. In germline, CDR1 is SEHNR, CDR2 FQNEAQ (reference sequence).

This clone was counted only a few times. The CDR3 DNA sequence: TGTGCCAGCAAGGGGCAGAACTATGGCTACACCTTC. Translated, it gives CASKGQNYGYTF. The chain combines TRBV25-1 with TRBJ1-2; TRBD1 is a possible D gene (5 bases). CDR3 length: 12 amino acids. Trimming took off 7 bases at V and 2 bases at J, with 8 bases between the two ends. CDR1 is MGHDK, CDR2 SYGVNS, per germline.

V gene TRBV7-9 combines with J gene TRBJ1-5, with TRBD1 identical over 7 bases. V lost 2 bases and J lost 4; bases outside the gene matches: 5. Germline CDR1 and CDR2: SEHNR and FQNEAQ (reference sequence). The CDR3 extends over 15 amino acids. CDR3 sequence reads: CASSLTGTDNQPQHF. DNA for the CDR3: TGTGCCAGCAGCTTAACCGGGACAGATAATCAGCCCCAGCATTTT. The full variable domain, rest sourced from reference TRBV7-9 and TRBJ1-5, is DTGVSQNPRHKITKRGQNVTFRCDPISEHNRLYWYRQTLGQGPEFLTYFQNEAQLEKSRLLSDRFSAERPKGSFSTLEIQRTEQGDSAMYLCASSLTGTDNQPQHFGDGTRLSIL.

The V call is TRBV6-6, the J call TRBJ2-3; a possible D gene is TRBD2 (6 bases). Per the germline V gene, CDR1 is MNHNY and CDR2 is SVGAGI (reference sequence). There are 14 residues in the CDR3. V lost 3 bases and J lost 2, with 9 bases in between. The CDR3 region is CASSYGGATDTQYF. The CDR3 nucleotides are TGTGCCAGCAGTTATGGCGGGGCCACAGATACGCAGTATTTT.

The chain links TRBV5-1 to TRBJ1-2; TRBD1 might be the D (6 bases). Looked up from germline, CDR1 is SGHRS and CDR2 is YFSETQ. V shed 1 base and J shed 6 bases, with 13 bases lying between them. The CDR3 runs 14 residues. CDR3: CASSLNTGFDGYTF. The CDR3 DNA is TGCGCCAGCAGCTTGAACACAGGGTTTGATGGCTACACCTTC.

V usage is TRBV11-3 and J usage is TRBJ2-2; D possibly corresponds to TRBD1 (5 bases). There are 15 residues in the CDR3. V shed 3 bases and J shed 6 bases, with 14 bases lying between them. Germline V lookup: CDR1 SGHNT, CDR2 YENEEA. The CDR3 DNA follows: TGTGCCAGCAGCTTCACCAACGACAGAGCCGGGGAGCTGTTTTTT. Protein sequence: CASSFTNDRAGELFF.

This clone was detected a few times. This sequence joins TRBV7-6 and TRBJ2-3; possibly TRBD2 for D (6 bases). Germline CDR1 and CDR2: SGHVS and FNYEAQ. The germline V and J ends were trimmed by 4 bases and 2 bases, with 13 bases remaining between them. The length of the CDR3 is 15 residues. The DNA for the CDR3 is TGTGCCAGCAGCTCTGTCCTAGCGTCCACAGATACGCAGTATTTT. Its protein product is CASSSVLASTDTQYF.

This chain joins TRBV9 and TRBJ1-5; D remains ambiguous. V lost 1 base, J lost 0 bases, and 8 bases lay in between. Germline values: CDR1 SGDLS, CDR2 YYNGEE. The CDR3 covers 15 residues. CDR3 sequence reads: CASSVPGYSNQPQHF. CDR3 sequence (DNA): TGTGCCAGCAGCGTACCGGGTTATAGCAATCAGCCCCAGCATTTT.

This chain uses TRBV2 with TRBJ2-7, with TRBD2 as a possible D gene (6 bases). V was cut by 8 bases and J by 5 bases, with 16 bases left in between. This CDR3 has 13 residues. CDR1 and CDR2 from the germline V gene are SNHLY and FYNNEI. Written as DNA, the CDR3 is TGTGCCAGCTCACGGGACTTGTACAACGAGCAGTACTTC. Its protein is CASSRDLYNEQYF.

The CDR3 DNA sequence: TGTGCCAGCAGTTTTAGCGGAATAAGCTCCTACGAGCAGTACTTC. Amino acids: CASSFSGISSYEQYF. The rearrangement links TRBV6-1 to TRBJ2-5; TRBD2 is a possible D gene (6 bases). The J call is in doubt because the DNA end fits TRBJ2-7 better. Germline CDR1 is MNHNS and CDR2 is SASEGT. The CDR3 loop spans 15 amino acids.

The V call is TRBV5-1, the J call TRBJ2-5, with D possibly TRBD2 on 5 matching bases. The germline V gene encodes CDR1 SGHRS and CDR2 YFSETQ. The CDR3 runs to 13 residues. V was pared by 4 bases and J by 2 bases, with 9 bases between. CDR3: CASSPDYQETQYF. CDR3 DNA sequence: TGCGCCAGCAGCCCAGACTATCAAGAGACCCAGTACTTC.